The TCR beta chain described here comes from a study of T cell repertoires in cytomegalovirus infection. Study overall: Indications of both CMV infection and matching HLA type were provided by public TCR beta signatures. The study's findings and limits: The ex vivo response was dominated by HLA-C-restricted CMV-specific TCR beta clonotypes.

This clonotype was observed a single time. Antigen specificity is unknown. Each CDR3 protein is one row after TCRdb ran MiXCR on the reads. The sample holds under 600,000 distinct CDR3 sequences, 16% seen once. This CDR3 is built from 14 residues. J lost 5 bases, V lost 3 bases, and 6 bases had no gene match. Germline assignment: CDR1 SNHLY and CDR2 FYNNEI. The J gene is TRBJ1-2, the V gene TRBV2, with 7 bases lining up with TRBD1. The sequenced sample was CD8+ T cells from PBMCs. The sequence came from a human donor in good health (CMV status not recorded). Some clones in this sample may be carry-over from other donors' samples. As DNA, the CDR3 is TGTGCCAGCAGTGACAGACAGGGTGTATATGGCTACACCTTC. This gives the protein CASSDRQGVYGYTF.